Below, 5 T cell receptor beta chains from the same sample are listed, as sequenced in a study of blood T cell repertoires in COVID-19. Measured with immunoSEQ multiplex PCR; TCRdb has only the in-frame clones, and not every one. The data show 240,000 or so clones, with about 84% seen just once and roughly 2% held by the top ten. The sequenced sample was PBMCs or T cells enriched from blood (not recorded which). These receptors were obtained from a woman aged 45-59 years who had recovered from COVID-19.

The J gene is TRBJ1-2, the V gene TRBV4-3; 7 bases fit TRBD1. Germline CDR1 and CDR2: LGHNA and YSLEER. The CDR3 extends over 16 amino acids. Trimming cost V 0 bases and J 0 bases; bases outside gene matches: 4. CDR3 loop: CASSQDPGQPNYGYTF. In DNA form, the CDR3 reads TGCGCCAGCAGCCAAGATCCGGGACAGCCTAACTATGGCTACACCTTC.

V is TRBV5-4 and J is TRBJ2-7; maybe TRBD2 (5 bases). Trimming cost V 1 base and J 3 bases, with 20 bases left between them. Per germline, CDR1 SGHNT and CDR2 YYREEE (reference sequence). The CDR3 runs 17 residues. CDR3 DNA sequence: TGTGCCAGCAGCTTGTCGGAGACGGCGGCGGGTCTCTACGAGCAGTACTTC. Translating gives CASSLSETAAGLYEQYF.

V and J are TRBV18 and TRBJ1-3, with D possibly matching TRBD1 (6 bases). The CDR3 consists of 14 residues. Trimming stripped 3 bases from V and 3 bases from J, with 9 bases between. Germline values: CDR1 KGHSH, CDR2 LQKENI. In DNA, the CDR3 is TGTGCCAGCTCACCGGGGGCGGTTGGAAACACCATATATTTT. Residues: CASSPGAVGNTIYF.

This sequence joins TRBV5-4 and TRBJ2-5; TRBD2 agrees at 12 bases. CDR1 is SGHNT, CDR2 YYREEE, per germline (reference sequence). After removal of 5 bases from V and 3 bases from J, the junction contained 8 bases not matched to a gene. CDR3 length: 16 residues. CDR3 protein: CASSPGTSGFKETQYF. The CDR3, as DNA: TGTGCCAGCAGTCCCGGGACTAGCGGGTTTAAAGAGACCCAGTACTTC.

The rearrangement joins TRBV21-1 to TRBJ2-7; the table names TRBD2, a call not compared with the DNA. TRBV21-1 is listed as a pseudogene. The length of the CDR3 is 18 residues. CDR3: CASSKHGWAGTLFYEQYF. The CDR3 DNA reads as TGTGCCAGCAGCAAGCATGGGTGGGCAGGGACTTTGTTTTACGAGCAGTACTTC.